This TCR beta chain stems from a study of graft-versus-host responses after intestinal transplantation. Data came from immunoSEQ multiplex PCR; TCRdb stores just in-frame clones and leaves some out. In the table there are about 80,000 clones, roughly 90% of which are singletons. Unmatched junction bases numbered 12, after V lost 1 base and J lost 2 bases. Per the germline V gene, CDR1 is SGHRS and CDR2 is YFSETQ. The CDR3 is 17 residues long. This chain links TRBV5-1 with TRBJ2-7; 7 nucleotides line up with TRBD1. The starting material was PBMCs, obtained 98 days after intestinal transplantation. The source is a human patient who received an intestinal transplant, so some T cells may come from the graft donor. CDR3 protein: CASSLLASSQGAYEQYF. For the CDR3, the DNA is TGCGCCAGCAGCTTGTTGGCGAGCTCCCAGGGGGCCTACGAGCAGTACTTC.